The 21 T cell receptor beta chains given below trace back to one sample, sequenced in a study of T cell responses to AZD1222 COVID-19 vaccine. Profiled with immunoSEQ multiplex PCR; TCRdb holds only in-frame clones, not every one. This sample has 95,000 to 150,000 clones, with about 90% found just once. Sequencing used peripheral blood, obtained on day 0 of AZD1222 vaccination. The receptors derive from an adult in good health.

The V gene is TRBV29-1, the J gene TRBJ1-2; D might be TRBD1 (6 bases). CDR3 length: 14 residues. From germline, CDR1 is SQVTM and CDR2 ANQGSEA. Trimming left V 0 bases short and J 8 bases short, with 16 bases between. The DNA of the CDR3 is TGCAGCGTTGAAGAGGGACCGGGGGCGCAGGGCTACACCTTC. Its protein is CSVEEGPGAQGYTF.

The chain is built from TRBV29-1 and TRBJ1-1, with 8 bases lining up with TRBD1. The length of the CDR3 is 13 residues. Per germline, CDR1 SQVTM and CDR2 ANQGSEA. Trimming at V came to 4 bases and at J to 6 bases, leaving 7 bases not matched to a gene. The CDR3 reads CSVGGQGGAEAFF. The CDR3 DNA reads as TGCAGCGTTGGAGGACAGGGAGGGGCTGAAGCTTTCTTT.

The table lists this clone with many counts. The chain is built from TRBV11-2 and TRBJ2-1, with a possible D match to TRBD1 (6 bases). The CDR3 spans 15 residues. Germline CDR1 is SGHAT and CDR2 is FQNNGV. V was shortened by 3 bases and J by 0 bases, with 9 bases between the two germline ends. CDR3 amino acids: CASSFQGGSYNEQFF. In DNA, the CDR3 is TGTGCCAGCAGCTTCCAAGGGGGCTCCTACAATGAGCAGTTCTTC.

The genes are TRBV11-1 and TRBJ2-7; 10 nucleotides agree with TRBD1. CDR1 and CDR2 (germline): SGHAT, FQDESV (reference sequence). The CDR3 loop spans 15 amino acids. Trimming took 5 bases from V and 3 from J; bases not matched to a gene: 7. CDR3 nucleotide sequence: TGTGCCAGCAGCGCAGGGGACAGGGGATACTACGAGCAGTACGTC. This gives the protein CASSAGDRGYYEQYV.

The chain joins TRBV9 to TRBJ1-2; D possibly corresponds to TRBD1 (5 bases). This CDR3 is 13 amino acids long. The V and J ends lost 6 bases and 3 bases respectively, with 12 bases between them. Looked up from germline, CDR1 is SGDLS and CDR2 is YYNGEE. CDR3 amino acids: CASNRDADYGYTF. The CDR3 DNA reads as TGTGCCAGCAATCGGGACGCAGACTATGGCTACACCTTC.

This clone came up once. The chain employs TRBV27 and TRBJ1-2; weak D call: TRBD1 (6 bases). The CDR3 runs 16 residues. Germline V lookup: CDR1 MNHEY, CDR2 SMNVEV (reference sequence). V gave up 3 bases and J gave up 2 bases, with 16 bases separating them. CDR3 coding DNA: TGTGCCAGCAGTTTCCGGCTGACAGGAGCAAACTATGGCTACACCTTC. Translated, it gives CASSFRLTGANYGYTF.

The chain links TRBV27 to TRBJ2-5; the D gene could be TRBD1 or TRBD2 (6 bases each). The CDR3 extends over 18 amino acids. Germline-derived CDR1 and CDR2 are MNHEY and SMNVEV (reference sequence). V was clipped by 5 bases and J by 1 base, with 23 bases between them. The CDR3 is CASSPGWGAPPFQETQYF. As DNA, the CDR3 is TGTGCCAGCAGTCCAGGATGGGGGGCGCCTCCTTTCCAAGAGACCCAGTACTTC.

V usage is TRBV23-1 and J usage is TRBJ2-3; TRBD2 matches at 12 bases. TRBV23-1 is given ORF status, its function remaining uncertain. Germline trimming cut 5 bases from V and 2 bases from J; bases unmatched to any gene: 17. The CDR3 spans 20 residues. Written as DNA, the CDR3 is TGCGCCAGCAGTAAAACTCCTAAGAATTGGACTAGCGGGAACACAGATACGCAGTATTTT. Amino acid sequence: CASSKTPKNWTSGNTDTQYF.

The V call is TRBV4-3, the J call TRBJ2-1; no clear D gene. This CDR3 is 13 amino acids long. V was cut by 1 base and J by 6 bases, with 7 bases left in between. Looked up from germline, CDR1 is LGHNA and CDR2 is YSLEER. The CDR3 protein is CASSQGSGNEQFF. CDR3 DNA sequence: TGCGCCAGCAGCCAAGGGAGTGGCAATGAGCAGTTCTTC.

The chain couples TRBV27 to TRBJ1-5; D not resolved. The V end lost 0 bases, the J end lost 2 bases, and 2 bases lay between the germline ends. Germline V gives CDR1 MNHEY, CDR2 SMNVEV (reference sequence). This CDR3 is 13 amino acids long. The DNA of the CDR3 is TGTGCCAGCAGTTTATCAGGCAATCAGCCCCAGCATTTT. It is translated as CASSLSGNQPQHF.

The CDR3 reads CASRLQGEGEAFF. As DNA, the CDR3 is TGTGCCAGCAGACTACAGGGGGAGGGCGAAGCTTTCTTT. The chain recombines TRBV6-5 with TRBJ1-1, with 8 bases that match TRBD1. Germline loops: CDR1 MNHEY, CDR2 SVGAGI. V trimming: 6 bases; J trimming: 8 bases; junction bases outside the gene matches: 8. The CDR3 sequence is 13 residues long.

The gene calls are TRBV5-1 and TRBJ1-1; no clear D gene. CDR1 is SGHRS and CDR2 is YFSETQ in the germline V gene. The CDR3 has 15 amino acids. Between the trimmed V and J ends, which lost 0 bases and 6 bases, there was a span of 15 bases. CDR3 amino acids: CASSLGPGRAAEAFF. CDR3 nucleotides: TGCGCCAGCAGCTTGGGGCCCGGGAGGGCGGCTGAAGCTTTCTTT.

V is TRBV2 and J is TRBJ2-2; a possible D gene is TRBD2 (5 bases). The CDR3 consists of 15 residues. The germline gives CDR1 SNHLY, CDR2 FYNNEI. Trimming took off 7 bases at V and 0 bases at J, with 12 bases between the two ends. The CDR3 nucleotides read TGTGCCAGCAATGAGGGAGACGCGAACACCGGGGAGCTGTTTTTT. This translates into CASNEGDANTGELFF.

V usage is TRBV30 and J usage is TRBJ1-4; TRBD1 agrees at 9 bases. Germline lookup yields CDR1 GTSNPN and CDR2 SVGIG (reference sequence). V was pared by 1 base and J by 7 bases, with 4 bases of the junction left unmatched. The CDR3 extends over 14 amino acids. The CDR3 loop is CAWSAGTGSEKLFF. The CDR3 bases are TGTGCCTGGAGTGCCGGGACAGGGAGTGAAAAACTGTTTTTT.

This clone showed up just a few times. This chain uses TRBV18 with TRBJ1-1; no definite D call. Deletions cut 2 bases from V and 1 base from J, with 11 bases between. CDR3 length: 15 amino acids. Germline CDR1 is KGHSH and CDR2 is LQKENI. The CDR3 is CASSPVGSGNTEAFF. CDR3 coding DNA: TGTGCCAGCTCACCAGTGGGATCAGGGAACACTGAAGCTTTCTTT.

This chain links TRBV6-5 with TRBJ1-2; weak D call: TRBD1 (5 bases). Germline CDR1 MNHEY, CDR2 SVGAGI. Trimming took off 2 bases at V and 8 bases at J, with 18 bases between the two ends. The CDR3 extends over 15 amino acids. This chain's CDR3 is CASSYNRRDGPGYTF. The CDR3 nucleotides read TGTGCCAGCAGTTACAACAGGAGGGACGGTCCCGGCTACACCTTC.

The chain couples TRBV5-1 to TRBJ1-2; possible D gene TRBD1, 5 bases. From germline, CDR1 is SGHRS and CDR2 YFSETQ. With 4 bases removed from V and 1 base from J, the gap between germline ends came to 20 bases. The CDR3 covers 17 residues. The CDR3 DNA is TGCGCCAGCAGCGTGGGTTTCAGGGCGGCTATTAACTATGGCTACACCTTC. Residues: CASSVGFRAAINYGYTF.

This clone came up once. V gene TRBV5-1 combines with J gene TRBJ1-1; a possible D gene is TRBD1 (5 bases). Germline assignment: CDR1 SGHRS and CDR2 YFSETQ. CDR3 length: 12 amino acids. V dropped 4 bases and J dropped 4 bases, with 8 bases sitting between them. CDR3 residues: CASSLGTTEAFF. In nucleotides, the CDR3 is TGCGCCAGCAGCCTGGGGACCACTGAAGCTTTCTTT.

The gene calls are TRBV7-3 and TRBJ2-3; D call uncertain. Germline V CDR1 and CDR2: SGHTA, FQGTGA. Trimming cost V 2 bases and J 2 bases, with 11 bases left between them. The CDR3 runs to 15 residues. DNA of the CDR3: TGTGCCAGCAGCTTAGGTAGTTGGCCCACAGATACGCAGTATTTT. Its translation is CASSLGSWPTDTQYF.

The chain employs TRBV9 and TRBJ2-3; D may match TRBD1 or TRBD2 (5 bases each). V lost 3 bases and J 6 bases, leaving 17 bases between the germline ends. The germline gives CDR1 SGDLS, CDR2 YYNGEE. The CDR3 covers 15 residues. The CDR3 loop is CASSEPGRSPDTQYF. In nucleotides, the CDR3 is TGTGCCAGCAGCGAACCGGGACGGAGCCCCGATACGCAGTATTTT. Using reference TRBV9 and TRBJ2-3 for the parts outside the CDR3, the full variable domain is DSGVTQTPKHLITATGQRVTLRCSPRSGDLSVYWYQQSLDQGLQFLIQYYNGEERAKGNILERFSAQQFPDLHSELNLSSLELGDSALYFCASSEPGRSPDTQYFGPGTRLTVL.

This chain connects TRBV5-1 to TRBJ2-4; TRBD2 is a possible D gene (5 bases). CDR3 size: 20 residues. V lost 1 base and J 0 bases, leaving 23 bases between the germline ends. Germline lookup yields CDR1 SGHRS and CDR2 YFSETQ. The CDR3, as DNA: TGCGCCAGCAGCTTGTCCCACCGAGTTGGTGCGGGTGCAGCCAAAAACATTCAGTACTTC. Protein: CASSLSHRVGAGAAKNIQYF.